The entry that follows covers one T cell receptor (beta chain) sequence. These data are taken from a study of cytotoxic CD8 clonotypes in ibrutinib-treated CLL. This CDR3 comprises 11 residues. The V gene's germline CDR1 is SGHTA and CDR2 FQGNSA. Deletions cut 2 bases from V and 7 bases from J, with 6 bases between. The protocol was immunoSEQ multiplex PCR, while the TCRdb copy is restricted to in-frame clones and leaves out a portion. The sample lists some 150,000 clones, 70% to 85% seen once, with 28% in the top ten. This sample comprised PBMCs, obtained after 12 months of ibrutinib treatment. V usage is TRBV7-2 and J usage is TRBJ2-7, with D unclear. The TCR originated in a human donor with chronic lymphocytic leukemia. DNA for the CDR3: TGTGCCAGCAGCTTATCTGAAGAGCAGTACTTC. This sequence encodes CASSLSEEQYF. The full variable domain, its missing parts supplied by reference TRBV7-2 and TRBJ2-7, is GAGVSQSPSNKVTEKGKDVELRCDPISGHTALYWYRQSLGQGLEFLIYFQGNSAPDKSGLPSDRFSAERTGGSVSTLTIQRTQQEDSAVYLCASSLSEEQYFGPGTRLTVT.